These T cell receptor beta chains were read from a single sample in a study of blood T cell repertoires in COVID-19. Clones were sequenced by immunoSEQ multiplex PCR, and TCRdb holds only the in-frame ones, with some missing. The sample includes a few hundred thousand clones, approximately 89% of them seen just once. The sequenced sample consisted of peripheral blood. These TCRs come from a woman in her fifties or sixties with COVID-19, enrolled during active disease. Each CDR3 is given with its conserved first and last residue. D genes are given only for firm matches. Clone size is not always given. Where it is, it says once, few, many or a class for expanded clones.

j_gene,abundance,len,d_gene,v_gene,CDR3aa,CDR3nt
TRBJ1-3,.,17,.,TRBV28,CASRPASGNPSGNTIYF,TGTGCCAGCAGACCGGCGTCAGGGAACCCCTCTGGAAACACCATATATTTT
TRBJ2-2,few,14,.,TRBV3-1/TRBV3-2,CASSQGRYTGELFF,TGTGCCAGCAGCCAAGGCAGATACACCGGGGAGCTGTTTTTT
TRBJ2-5,.,14,TRBD1,TRBV2,CASSPKGAGETQYF,TGTGCCAGCAGTCCGAAGGGGGCGGGAGAGACCCAGTACTTC
TRBJ2-4,few,13,TRBD1,TRBV11-2,CASSHADRSIQYF,TGTGCCAGCAGCCATGCGGACAGGAGCATTCAGTACTTC
TRBJ2-7,.,14,.,TRBV9,CASSVAAGVVEQYF,TGTGCCAGCAGCGTAGCCGCAGGGGTGGTCGAGCAGTACTTC
TRBJ2-5,.,12,TRBD2,TRBV7-9,CATGGGAETQYF,TGTGCGACGGGAGGAGGGGCCGAGACCCAGTACTTC
TRBJ1-2,once,13,.,TRBV5-1,CASSSQGIKGYTF,TGCGCCAGCAGCTCTCAGGGAATTAAGGGCTACACCTTC
TRBJ2-2,once,15,.,TRBV7-3,CASSSGTPGTGELFF,TGTGCCAGCAGCTCGGGCACCCCGGGGACCGGGGAGCTGTTTTTT
TRBJ2-3,.,16,TRBD2,TRBV6-4,CASSDEGGGARDTQYF,TGTGCCAGCAGTGACGAGGGCGGGGGGGCAAGAGATACGCAGTATTTT
TRBJ1-1,.,16,.,TRBV19,CASSIWGKQGFTEAFF,TGTGCCAGTAGTATCTGGGGTAAACAGGGCTTCACTGAAGCTTTCTTT
TRBJ1-6,.,17,.,TRBV5-1,CASSVVAGSSYNSPLHF,TGCGCCAGCAGCGTGGTGGCGGGGAGCTCCTATAATTCACCCCTCCACTTT
TRBJ2-5,.,14,.,TRBV3-1/TRBV3-2,CASSHRQPGKTQYF,TGTGCCAGCAGCCACCGACAGCCTGGAAAGACCCAGTACTTC
TRBJ2-3,.,15,TRBD1,TRBV7-3,CASSLGPTGANTQYF,TGTGCCAGCAGCTTAGGACCTACAGGGGCGAATACGCAGTATTTT
TRBJ1-1,.,14,.,TRBV7-9,CASSLQGSLAEAFF,TGTGCCAGCAGCTTACAGGGTTCCCTCGCTGAAGCTTTCTTT
TRBJ1-4,.,14,TRBD1,TRBV7-2,CASRKDRDNEKLFF,TGTGCCAGCAGGAAGGACAGGGATAATGAAAAACTGTTTTTT
TRBJ2-2,.,16,TRBD2,TRBV19,CASTHRASGGPGELFF,TGTGCCAGTACTCATAGGGCTAGCGGGGGCCCCGGGGAGCTGTTTTTT
TRBJ1-1,.,11,.,TRBV30,CAWSRVTEAFF,TGTGCCTGGAGCCGGGTTACTGAAGCTTTCTTT
TRBJ1-1,.,15,TRBD1,TRBV6-6,CASSYRQGLYTEAFF,TGTGCCAGCAGTTACAGACAGGGGCTCTACACTGAAGCTTTCTTT
TRBJ2-1,.,13,.,TRBV6-6,CASTRGSGGEQFF,TGTGCCAGCACCAGAGGGAGTGGGGGGGAGCAGTTCTTC
TRBJ1-1,.,18,TRBD1,TRBV6-6,CASSLFGQGRGQRRKAFF,TGTGCCAGCAGTCTCTTCGGACAGGGAAGGGGCCAGAGGAGGAAAGCTTTCTTT
TRBJ2-1,.,17,TRBD2,TRBV27,CASSLYAGTSGGREQFF,TGTGCCAGCAGTTTATACGCCGGGACTAGCGGGGGTCGGGAGCAGTTCTTC
TRBJ2-5,.,13,.,TRBV5-8,CASSLGREETQYF,TGTGCCAGCAGCTTGGGGAGGGAAGAGACCCAGTACTTC
TRBJ1-2,.,14,.,TRBV4-2,CASSQPPGNYGYTF,TGTGCCAGCAGCCAGCCCCCGGGTAACTATGGCTACACCTTC
TRBJ2-7,few,13,.,TRBV7-2,CASSLVQIAQQYF,TGTGCCAGCAGCTTAGTTCAGATAGCCCAGCAGTACTTC
TRBJ2-7,.,15,TRBD1,TRBV6-5,CAANQPDRGRYEQYF,TGTGCCGCTAACCAACCGGACAGGGGCCGCTACGAGCAGTACTTC
TRBJ2-7,.,14,.,TRBV5-1,CASSLEAGAYEQYF,TGCGCCAGCAGCTTGGAGGCAGGGGCCTACGAGCAGTACTTC
TRBJ1-1,.,12,.,TRBV7-6,CASSAGSGEAFF,TGTGCCAGCAGCGCAGGATCAGGAGAAGCTTTCTTT
TRBJ1-2,.,14,.,TRBV3-1/TRBV3-2,CASSRAYMIEGERF,TGTGCCAGCAGCCGCGCATATATGATTGAGGGCGAACGCTTC
TRBJ1-5,.,16,TRBD1,TRBV28,CASRIRGQGGYQPQHF,TGTGCCAGCAGGATCAGAGGACAGGGAGGCTATCAGCCCCAGCATTTT
TRBJ1-2,.,14,TRBD1,TRBV7-3,CASSERHRGRGYTF,TGTGCCAGCAGCGAACGTCACAGGGGCCGGGGCTACACCTTC
TRBJ2-7,.,13,.,TRBV18,CASSPGGGTEQYF,TGTGCCAGCTCACCAGGGGGCGGCACCGAGCAGTACTTC
TRBJ2-7,.,12,.,TRBV2,CASSDNFYEQYF,TGTGCCAGCAGTGATAATTTCTACGAGCAGTACTTC
TRBJ1-4,.,15,.,TRBV7-9,CASSLDPVAAEKLFF,TGTGCCAGCAGCTTAGATCCGGTTGCGGCTGAAAAACTGTTTTTT
TRBJ1-6,.,14,TRBD1,TRBV7-8,CASSIGTGVSPLHF,TGTGCCAGCAGCATCGGGACAGGGGTTTCACCCCTCCACTTT
TRBJ1-1,.,13,.,TRBV7-9,CASSQLEGTEAFF,TGTGCCAGCAGCCAACTCGAGGGCACTGAAGCTTTCTTT
TRBJ1-1,.,12,.,TRBV11-3,CASSGQNTEAFF,TGTGCCAGTTCGGGACAGAACACTGAAGCTTTCTTT
TRBJ1-2,.,14,TRBD1,TRBV5-1,CASSLGQDNYGYTF,TGCGCCAGCAGCTTAGGACAGGATAACTATGGCTACACCTTC
TRBJ2-7,.,16,TRBD2,TRBV3-1/TRBV3-2,CASSLGPRAGGYEQYF,TGTGCCAGCAGCCTAGGACCTCGTGCGGGGGGATACGAGCAGTACTTC
TRBJ1-5,.,13,.,TRBV6-6,CASNGRADQPQHF,TGTGCCAGCAACGGGAGGGCGGATCAGCCCCAGCATTTT